This T cell receptor (beta chain) was documented in a study of Ad26.COV2.S vaccination and SARS-CoV-2 variants. Clones were sequenced by immunoSEQ multiplex PCR, and TCRdb holds only the in-frame ones, with some missing. The sample contains some 340,000 clones, about 82% of which appear only once. As to this clone: Antigen specificity is unknown.

Treatment specified: approximately 18 received Ad26.COV2.S at low or high dose, single or two shots; 5 received placebo; per-sample allocation not given. Samples analyzed were those drawn on day 63 after the first vaccine or placebo injection. Broader study findings: Participants in the vaccine arm had higher spike-specific TCR breadth; placebo recipients had lower.

The CDR3 spans 15 residues. Germline V CDR1 and CDR2: MNHEY, SVGAGI. V lost 5 bases, J lost 4 bases, and 18 bases lay in between. Sequenced here: peripheral blood, sampled in a trial of Ad26.COV2.S vaccine versus placebo. The sequence was obtained from a person aged 18 to 59 who received the Ad26.COV2.S COVID-19 vaccine or a placebo. The chain carries TRBV6-5 and TRBJ2-7; D is possibly TRBD2 (6 bases). The CDR3 reads CASSTRAYAGYEQYF. The CDR3 region has the DNA TGTGCCAGCAGTACCCGGGCCTATGCGGGGTACGAGCAGTACTTC.